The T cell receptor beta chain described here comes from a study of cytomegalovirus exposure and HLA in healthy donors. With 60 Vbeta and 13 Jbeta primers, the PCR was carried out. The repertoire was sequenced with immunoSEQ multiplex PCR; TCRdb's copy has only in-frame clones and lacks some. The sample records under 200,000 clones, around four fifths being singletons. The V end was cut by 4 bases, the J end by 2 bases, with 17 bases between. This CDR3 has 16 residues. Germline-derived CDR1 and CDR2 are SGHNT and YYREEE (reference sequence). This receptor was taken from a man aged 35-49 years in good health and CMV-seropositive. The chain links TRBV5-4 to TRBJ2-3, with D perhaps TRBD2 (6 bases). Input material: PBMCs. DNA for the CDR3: TGTGCCAGCAGCCCCTACCTAGCGCAACCCACAGATACGCAGTATTTT. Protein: CASSPYLAQPTDTQYF.